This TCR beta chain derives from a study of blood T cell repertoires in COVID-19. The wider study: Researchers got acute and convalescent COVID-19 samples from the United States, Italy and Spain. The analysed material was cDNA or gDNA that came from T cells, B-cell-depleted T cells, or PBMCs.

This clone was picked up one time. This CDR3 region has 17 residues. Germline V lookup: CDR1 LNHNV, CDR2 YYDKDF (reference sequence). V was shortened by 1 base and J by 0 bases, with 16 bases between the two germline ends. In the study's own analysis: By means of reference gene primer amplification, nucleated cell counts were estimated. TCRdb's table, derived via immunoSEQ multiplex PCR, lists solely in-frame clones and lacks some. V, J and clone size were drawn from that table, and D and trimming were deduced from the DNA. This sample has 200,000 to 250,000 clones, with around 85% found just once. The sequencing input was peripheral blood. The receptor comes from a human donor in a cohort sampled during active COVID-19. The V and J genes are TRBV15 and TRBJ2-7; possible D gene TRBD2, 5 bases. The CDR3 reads CATSRGKKRLSSYEQYF. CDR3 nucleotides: TGTGCCACCAGCAGAGGAAAGAAGCGGCTGAGCTCCTACGAGCAGTACTTC.